Listed below are T cell receptor beta chains from one sample, sequenced in a study of Ad26.COV2.S vaccination and SARS-CoV-2 variants. The protocol was immunoSEQ multiplex PCR, while the TCRdb copy is restricted to in-frame clones and leaves out a portion. The table shows roughly 450,000 clones, with 80% to 95% occurring only once. The sample in question was peripheral blood, obtained in a trial of Ad26.COV2.S vaccine versus placebo. These receptors all come from a person aged 18-60 years who received the Ad26.COV2.S COVID-19 vaccine or a placebo. Each CDR3 is given with its conserved first and last residue. The D gene is left open where the match is weak. The size entry is marked missing in some rows and otherwise reads once, few, many or a size class.

J gene: TRBJ1-4; clone size: .; V gene: TRBV29-1; D gene: .; CDR3 length: 12; CDR3 DNA: TGCAGCGTTGAAGAGGGGAGTGAAAAACTGTTTTTT; CDR3 protein: CSVEEGSEKLFF
J gene: TRBJ1-6; clone size: .; V gene: TRBV9; D gene: .; CDR3 length: 15; CDR3 DNA: TGTGCCAGCAGCGTAGAACAGGACTATAATTCACCCCTCCACTTT; CDR3 protein: CASSVEQDYNSPLHF
J gene: TRBJ1-2; clone size: once; V gene: TRBV27; D gene: .; CDR3 length: 14; CDR3 DNA: TGTGCCAGCAGTTTATTGGGGGGGTCGGAGCTCTACACCTTC; CDR3 protein: CASSLLGGSELYTF
J gene: TRBJ2-2; clone size: medium-sized; V gene: TRBV7-3; D gene: TRBD1; CDR3 length: 14; CDR3 DNA: TGTGCCAGCAGAGAGGGACAGCTTGCCGGGGAGCTGTTTTTT; CDR3 protein: CASREGQLAGELFF
J gene: TRBJ2-1; clone size: .; V gene: TRBV19; D gene: .; CDR3 length: 12; CDR3 DNA: TGTGCCAGTAGTATGGAGGGTACGCAGCAGTTCTTC; CDR3 protein: CASSMEGTQQFF
J gene: TRBJ2-6; clone size: .; V gene: TRBV5-1; D gene: .; CDR3 length: 15; CDR3 DNA: TGCGCCAGCAGCTTGGCCCTCGCTGGGGCCAACGTCCTGACTTTC; CDR3 protein: CASSLALAGANVLTF
J gene: TRBJ1-2; clone size: .; V gene: TRBV19; D gene: .; CDR3 length: 14; CDR3 DNA: TGTGCCAGTACTCCCACAGGGACTAACTATGGCTACACCTTC; CDR3 protein: CASTPTGTNYGYTF
J gene: TRBJ1-6; clone size: .; V gene: TRBV7-9; D gene: .; CDR3 length: 14; CDR3 DNA: TGTGCCAGCAGCTACACAAGCTATAATTCACCCCTCCACTTT; CDR3 protein: CASSYTSYNSPLHF
J gene: TRBJ2-2; clone size: .; V gene: TRBV3-1/TRBV3-2; D gene: TRBD2; CDR3 length: 15; CDR3 DNA: TGTGCCAGCAACCAAGCGGGAGGTGACACCGGGGAGCTGTTTTTT; CDR3 protein: CASNQAGGDTGELFF
J gene: TRBJ2-7; clone size: .; V gene: TRBV10-2; D gene: TRBD2; CDR3 length: 15; CDR3 DNA: TGCGCCAGCAGTCGGGGAGGGACTAGCGTCTCCGAGCAGTACTTC; CDR3 protein: CASSRGGTSVSEQYF
J gene: TRBJ2-1; clone size: .; V gene: TRBV10-1; D gene: TRBD2; CDR3 length: 17; CDR3 DNA: TGCGCCAGCAGTGAGTCGCTAGCGGGAACCTCCTACAATGAGCAGTTCTTC; CDR3 protein: CASSESLAGTSYNEQFF
J gene: TRBJ1-1; clone size: .; V gene: TRBV5-4; D gene: .; CDR3 length: 15; CDR3 DNA: TGTGCCAGCAGCGTCGGAGGGGGGGCGAACACTGAAGCTTTCTTT; CDR3 protein: CASSVGGGANTEAFF
J gene: TRBJ2-1; clone size: .; V gene: TRBV19; D gene: TRBD2; CDR3 length: 13; CDR3 DNA: TGTGCCAGTAGTATACCTAGCGGGAATGAGCAGTTCTTC; CDR3 protein: CASSIPSGNEQFF
J gene: TRBJ2-1; clone size: .; V gene: TRBV14; D gene: .; CDR3 length: 15; CDR3 DNA: TGTGCCAGCAGCCACAGGGACCTAGCATACAATGAGCAGTTCTTC; CDR3 protein: CASSHRDLAYNEQFF
J gene: TRBJ1-1; clone size: .; V gene: TRBV19; D gene: .; CDR3 length: 15; CDR3 DNA: TGTGCCAGTAGTATCTTCCAGGGTAGAGACACTGAAGCTTTCTTT; CDR3 protein: CASSIFQGRDTEAFF
J gene: TRBJ2-5; clone size: .; V gene: TRBV10-3; D gene: .; CDR3 length: 13; CDR3 DNA: TGTGCCATCAGTGTTCGGGAAGGAGAGACCCAGTACTTC; CDR3 protein: CAISVREGETQYF
J gene: TRBJ2-5; clone size: .; V gene: TRBV9; D gene: TRBD2; CDR3 length: 17; CDR3 DNA: TGTGCCAGCAGCGTCGTCCCTTTAGCGGGAGGCCAAGAGACCCAGTACTTC; CDR3 protein: CASSVVPLAGGQETQYF
J gene: TRBJ1-5; clone size: .; V gene: TRBV5-1; D gene: TRBD1; CDR3 length: 16; CDR3 DNA: TGCGCCAGCAGCCGAACCGGGACAGGCTCGGGTCAGCCCCAGCATTTT; CDR3 protein: CASSRTGTGSGQPQHF
J gene: TRBJ2-7; clone size: .; V gene: TRBV13; D gene: TRBD2; CDR3 length: 17; CDR3 DNA: TGTGCCAGCAGCCGATCCCCACTAGCGGAGGCGGAGTACGAGCAGTACTTC; CDR3 protein: CASSRSPLAEAEYEQYF
J gene: TRBJ2-2; clone size: .; V gene: TRBV27; D gene: TRBD1; CDR3 length: 17; CDR3 DNA: TGTGCCAGCAGTTCGACCGGACAGGGGGCGGTCACCGGGGAGCTGTTTTTT; CDR3 protein: CASSSTGQGAVTGELFF
J gene: TRBJ2-7; clone size: few; V gene: TRBV7-2; D gene: .; CDR3 length: 13; CDR3 DNA: TGTGCCAGCAGCACAAGGAACTCCTACGAGCAGTACTTC; CDR3 protein: CASSTRNSYEQYF
J gene: TRBJ1-3; clone size: few; V gene: TRBV7-3; D gene: .; CDR3 length: 15; CDR3 DNA: TGTGCCAGCAGCCCGCGTGGGGGGCGAGGAAACACCATATATTTT; CDR3 protein: CASSPRGGRGNTIYF
J gene: TRBJ2-1; clone size: .; V gene: TRBV19; D gene: TRBD2; CDR3 length: 15; CDR3 DNA: TGTGCCAGTAGAAGCGGGAGTAGCTCCTACAATGAGCAGTTCTTC; CDR3 protein: CASRSGSSSYNEQFF
J gene: TRBJ2-1; clone size: .; V gene: TRBV19; D gene: TRBD2; CDR3 length: 17; CDR3 DNA: TGTGCCAGTAGTCTTTCGGAAGGTGGACTAGCGGGCACTTGGCGGTTCTTC; CDR3 protein: CASSLSEGGLAGTWRFF
J gene: TRBJ1-1; clone size: .; V gene: TRBV28; D gene: TRBD1; CDR3 length: 14; CDR3 DNA: TGTGCCAGCAGCCCGGGACAGGGGAGCACTGAAGCTTTCTTT; CDR3 protein: CASSPGQGSTEAFF
J gene: TRBJ1-2; clone size: .; V gene: TRBV5-6; D gene: .; CDR3 length: 12; CDR3 DNA: TGTGCCAGCAGCTTGTACAGGGAGGGCTACACCTTC; CDR3 protein: CASSLYREGYTF
J gene: TRBJ1-2; clone size: .; V gene: TRBV30; D gene: .; CDR3 length: 12; CDR3 DNA: TGTGCCTGGAGTATATACAGGGCGGGCTACACCTTC; CDR3 protein: CAWSIYRAGYTF
J gene: TRBJ2-1; clone size: .; V gene: TRBV30; D gene: .; CDR3 length: 13; CDR3 DNA: TGTGCCTGGAGTCCGGACGCCTACAATGAGCAGTTCTTC; CDR3 protein: CAWSPDAYNEQFF